The 7 T cell receptor beta chains below come from one sample, sequenced in a study of post-analysis software for immune sequencing data. No antigen is known for these receptors. Study results and caveats: Patients showed TRBV5-6, TRBV5-1 and TRBV20-1 among 4 or 5 TRBV segments more frequent than in controls.

Incorporated into the TCR beta cDNA libraries were unique molecular identifiers, which served to reduce PCR and sequencing biases. TCRdb itself ran the PCR reads through MiXCR, one entry per CDR3 protein. Of 400,000 to 500,000 distinct CDR3 sequences listed, approximately 37% are singletons. Sequencing was carried out using blood. The source of these receptors is a girl aged 2 to 10 with multiple sclerosis.

This clonotype was found a few times. The rearrangement links TRBV6-5 to TRBJ1-2; D is undetermined. The CDR3 loop spans 15 amino acids. Deletions cut 5 bases from V and 0 bases from J, with 13 bases between. Germline V gene sequence: CDR1 MNHEY, CDR2 SVGAGI. CDR3 DNA: TGTGCCAGCAGTACCCCAGGAAGAGCTAACTATGGCTACACCTTC. It yields the protein CASSTPGRANYGYTF.

V and J are TRBV15 and TRBJ1-2, with D possibly TRBD1 on 5 matching bases. The CDR3 has 17 residues. Per germline, CDR1 LNHNV and CDR2 YYDKDF (reference sequence). Trimming shortened V by 5 bases and J by 4 bases, and 23 bases separated the two germline ends. DNA for the CDR3: TGTGCCACCAGCGTACGGGACTCCAAACTGCCAGGCTATGGCTACACCTTC. This sequence encodes CATSVRDSKLPGYGYTF.

This chain joins TRBV12-3 or TRBV12-4 and TRBJ2-7; D is possibly TRBD2 (5 bases). V was trimmed by 8 bases and J by 7 bases, leaving 18 bases between them. The CDR3 sequence is 13 residues long. DNA of the CDR3: TGTGCCAGCTCCACGGCGACGGGAAGAGAGCAGTACTTC. Translation gives CASSTATGREQYF.

This clonotype turned up a few times. V is TRBV6-5 and J is TRBJ2-4; 8 bases fit TRBD1. Judging by the DNA end, TRBJ2-7 fits better; the J call may be wrong. The CDR3 runs 14 residues. Germline V lookup: CDR1 MNHEY, CDR2 SVGAGI. This chain's CDR3 is CASRTGQGYYEQYF. The DNA of the CDR3 is TGTGCCAGCAGAACCGGACAGGGTTACTACGAGCAGTACTTC.

The chain carries TRBV3-1 and TRBJ2-3, with D perhaps matching TRBD1 (6 bases). V lost 4 bases and J 5 bases, leaving 19 bases between the germline ends. The CDR3 is 16 residues long. The germline V gene has CDR1 LGHDT and CDR2 YNNKEL (reference sequence). CDR3 DNA: TGTGCCAGCAGCCCTGGGGGCAGGGCTGAACTAGATACGCAGTATTTT. It codes for CASSPGGRAELDTQYF.

A few counts support this clonotype. The chain has TRBV20-1 and TRBJ2-3, with a tentative D call TRBD2 (5 bases). V dropped 3 bases and J dropped 11 bases, with 15 bases sitting between them. CDR3 length: 12 residues. Germline V gives CDR1 DFQATT, CDR2 SNEGSKA (reference sequence). The CDR3 nucleotides read TGCAGTGCTAGTTCTTCCCCCGGGGTGCAGTATTTT. Amino acid sequence: CSASSSPGVQYF.

This clonotype was seen at least ten times. The chain joins TRBV6-2 or TRBV6-3 to TRBJ2-3; D ambiguous. The ends were cut back, 6 bases at V and 6 bases at J, with 10 bases in the middle. CDR3 size: 12 residues. The germline gives CDR1 MNHEY, CDR2 SVGEGT. The CDR3 region has the DNA TGTGCCAGCAGCAGCCGACGGGATACGCAGTATTTT. Its protein product is CASSSRRDTQYF.